The clone carrying this T cell receptor beta chain has a count of ten or more. On each TCR cDNA molecule, a unique molecular identifier was present. From the 5' RACE reads, TCRdb called clonotypes with MiXCR, one entry per CDR3 protein. The sample yields over 70,000 distinct CDR3 sequences, roughly 8.9% seen once. This record belongs to a study of spatial heterogeneity in lung cancer. Study background: The authors sequenced available follow-up PBMC samples, taken a median of roughly two years after resection.

Time point: blood at routine non-recurrence follow-up after resection. This CDR3 contains 15 residues. Germline V gene sequence: CDR1 SGHRS, CDR2 YFSETQ. V gave up 2 bases and J gave up 7 bases; unmatched junction bases: 8. This clonotype was obtained from a female donor with early-stage non-small cell lung cancer. The J gene is TRBJ2-1, the V gene TRBV5-1; 8 nucleotides match TRBD2. The starting material was PBMCs, obtained at follow-up. CDR3 region: CASSFLAGLQNEQFF. CDR3 nucleotide sequence: TGCGCCAGCAGCTTTTTAGCGGGACTACAGAATGAGCAGTTCTTC.